The 19 T cell receptor beta chains below were found in one sample sequenced in a study of TIL therapy for anti-PD-1-resistant metastatic lung cancer (dated by TCRdb to about 2021). The immunoSEQ v3 hsTCRB kit was used to amplify TCR beta CDR3 regions from genomic DNA through bias-controlled multiplex PCR. The clones in this table, taken by TCRdb from immuneACCESS, are in-frame only. Not every clone is retained; where verified, under half of the shortfall comes from an unresolved V gene, and the cause of the rest is unknown. A total of under 6,500 clones appear in this sample, 66% of them only once. The ten top clones hold approximately 17% of the sample. The sample's time point label, decoded: pre-treatment sample, taken before nivolumab and TIL therapy. Baseline tumor samples were excised metastases, mostly pleural nodules or supraclavicular lymph nodes, from the same resection used to grow TIL.

Sequences were derived from tumor tissue, sampled at baseline. These receptors came from a person aged 30 to 80 with non-small cell lung cancer.

With respect to this clone: A single base separates this from a much larger clone, so it may be a read error. This chain joins TRBV7-9 and TRBJ2-7, with D uncertain. Germline-derived CDR1 and CDR2 are SEHNR and FQNEAQ (reference sequence). This CDR3 contains 16 residues. CDR3 in amino acids: CASSRFWAENSYKQYF. CDR3 sequence (DNA): TGTGCCAGCAGCCGGTTCTGGGCAGAGAACTCCTACAAGCAGTACTTC.

V and J are TRBV5-1 and TRBJ1-1; the D is unclear. V was shortened by 3 bases and J by 1 base, with 7 bases between the two germline ends. Per the germline V gene, CDR1 is SGHRS and CDR2 is YFSETQ. The CDR3 runs to 13 residues. The CDR3 loop reads CASSSGRNTEAFF. In DNA form, the CDR3 reads TGCGCCAGCAGCTCCGGACGGAACACTGAAGCTTTCTTT.

By share of the sample, this clone is medium-sized. V usage is TRBV27 and J usage is TRBJ2-5; 7 bases are shared with TRBD2. The CDR3 loop spans 13 amino acids. V was pared by 3 bases and J by 5 bases, with 3 bases of the junction left unmatched. Germline V gives CDR1 MNHEY, CDR2 SMNVEV (reference sequence). The DNA of the CDR3 is TGTGCCAGCAGTTTGAGCGGGATGGAGACCCAGTACTTC. Translating gives CASSLSGMETQYF.

The chain couples TRBV3-1 (or the pseudogene TRBV3-2) to TRBJ1-1, with D tentatively TRBD1 (5 bases). V dropped 3 bases and J dropped 5 bases, with 13 bases sitting between them. CDR3 size: 14 residues. Germline V gene data show CDR1 as LGHDT and CDR2 as YNNKEL (reference sequence). CDR3 region: CASSHPGIDTEAFF. The CDR3 DNA follows: TGTGCCAGCAGCCACCCAGGGATTGATACTGAAGCTTTCTTT.

The rearrangement links TRBV18 to TRBJ2-1; weak D call: TRBD1 (6 bases). Per germline, CDR1 KGHSH and CDR2 LQKENI. CDR3 length: 14 amino acids. Trimming shortened V by 1 base and J by 6 bases, and 10 bases separated the two germline ends. The CDR3 reads CASSPLRTVNEQFF. Written as DNA, the CDR3 is TGTGCCAGCTCACCACTTAGGACAGTCAATGAGCAGTTCTTC.

The chain has TRBV29-1 and TRBJ2-7, with D unclear. The CDR3 length is 11 residues. V lost 2 bases, J lost 8 bases, and 10 bases lay in between. Germline V CDR1 and CDR2: SQVTM, ANQGSEA. Here the CDR3 reads CSVEISWKQYF. CDR3 in DNA: TGCAGCGTTGAAATCTCGTGGAAGCAGTACTTC.

The V and J genes are TRBV10-3 and TRBJ2-5; D is ambiguous. The CDR3 totals 14 residues. The germline V gene encodes CDR1 ENHRY and CDR2 SYGVKD. Trimming left V 7 bases short and J 5 bases short, with 17 bases between. The CDR3: CAIKGNGEMETQYF. The DNA of the CDR3 is TGTGCCATCAAAGGCAACGGAGAGATGGAGACCCAGTACTTC.

This chain connects TRBV10-3 to TRBJ2-5, with TRBD1 matching 10 bases. V was pared by 2 bases and J by 3 bases, with 6 bases of the junction left unmatched. CDR1 and CDR2 from the germline V gene are ENHRY and SYGVKD. The CDR3 is 16 amino acids. DNA of the CDR3: TGTGCCATCAGTGAGACCACGGACAGGGGGAAAGAGACCCAGTACTTC. It is translated as CAISETTDRGKETQYF.

The chain is built from TRBV5-1 and TRBJ1-5, with TRBD1 as a possible D gene (5 bases). The germline V gene encodes CDR1 SGHRS and CDR2 YFSETQ. The V and J ends lost 5 bases and 4 bases respectively, with 10 bases between them. The CDR3 sequence is 13 residues long. The CDR3 region is CASRAGLNQPQHF. DNA of the CDR3: TGCGCCAGCAGGGCAGGGCTGAATCAGCCCCAGCATTTT.

CDR3 loop: CASSLEGLAPDTQYF. The DNA of the CDR3 is TGCGCCAGCAGCTTGGAAGGACTAGCACCAGATACGCAGTATTTT. This chain links TRBV5-1 with TRBJ2-3; 8 bases are a match to TRBD2. The CDR3 consists of 15 residues. The germline CDR1 and CDR2 sequences are SGHRS and YFSETQ. V lost 0 bases to trimming and J lost 4 bases; unmatched junction nucleotides: 4. Full variable domain (outside the CDR3, taken from reference TRBV5-1 and TRBJ2-3): KAGVTQTPRYLIKTRGQQVTLSCSPISGHRSVSWYQQTPGQGLQFLFEYFSETQRNKGNFPGRFSGRQFSNSRSEMNVSTLELGDSALYLCASSLEGLAPDTQYFGPGTRLTVL.

The gene calls are TRBV6-1 and TRBJ1-4, with D possibly TRBD1 on 5 matching bases. Per the germline V gene, CDR1 is MNHNS and CDR2 is SASEGT. CDR3 size: 12 residues. V was cut by 5 bases and J by 7 bases, with 8 bases left in between. The DNA of the CDR3 is TGTGCCAGCAGTTTCAGGGCTGAAAAACTGTTTTTT. Residues: CASSFRAEKLFF.

This rearrangement joins TRBV9 to TRBJ1-6; D is possibly TRBD1 (5 bases). Germline V gene lookup returns CDR1 SGDLS and CDR2 YYNGEE. Trimming cost V 0 bases and J 7 bases, with 8 bases left between them. This CDR3 contains 14 residues. CDR3 in DNA: TGTGCCAGCAGCGTAGGGCAGGGAAATTCACCCCTCCACTTT. Translating it yields CASSVGQGNSPLHF.

The V and J genes are TRBV7-2 and TRBJ1-2; 7 bases match TRBD1. Germline CDR1 SGHTA, CDR2 FQGNSA. CDR3 length equals 14 residues. Trimming took 5 bases from V and 5 from J; bases not matched to a gene: 8. DNA of the CDR3: TGTGCCAGCAGCCCATACAGGGGAGGGTATGGCTACACCTTC. As protein: CASSPYRGGYGYTF. Drawing the rest from reference TRBV7-2 and TRBJ1-2, the complete variable domain is GAGVSQSPSNKVTEKGKDVELRCDPISGHTALYWYRQSLGQGLEFLIYFQGNSAPDKSGLPSDRFSAERTGGSVSTLTIQRTQQEDSAVYLCASSPYRGGYGYTFGSGTRLTVV.

The chain combines TRBV5-1 with TRBJ2-5; 9 positions match TRBD2. Germline V CDR1 and CDR2: SGHRS, YFSETQ. The CDR3 runs 14 residues. The junction had 6 bases not matched to a gene; V was cut back by 4 bases and J by 5 bases. The CDR3 nucleotides read TGCGCCAGCAGCCCTGTAGCGGGAGTGGAGACCCAGTACTTC. Residues: CASSPVAGVETQYF.

This chain links TRBV6-5 with TRBJ2-4, with unresolved D. This CDR3 region has 12 residues. V lost 6 bases and J lost 10, with 13 bases in between. CDR1 is MNHEY, CDR2 SVGAGI, per germline. The CDR3 loop reads CASSNARGIQYF. CDR3 sequence (DNA): TGTGCCAGCAGCAACGCCCGAGGAATTCAGTACTTC.

This clone is classed as medium-sized. The rearrangement joins TRBV10-1 to TRBJ2-7; D not certain. Germline CDR1 reads WNHNN; CDR2 reads SYGVQD (reference sequence). Trimming removed 1 base at V and 0 bases at J, with 10 bases between. The CDR3 consists of 15 residues. The CDR3 DNA reads as TGCGCCAGCAGTGAGTTTTCGGAAAGCTCCTACGAGCAGTACTTC. This sequence encodes CASSEFSESSYEQYF.

This clone was counted a few times. This chain links TRBV7-9 with TRBJ1-5; maybe TRBD1 (6 bases). Between the trimmed V and J ends, which lost 10 bases and 5 bases, there was a span of 24 bases. Germline V lookup: CDR1 SEHNR, CDR2 FQNEAQ (reference sequence). This CDR3 has 16 residues. The CDR3 region is CATNYNPDRIYQPQHF. DNA of the CDR3: TGTGCCACCAACTATAACCCGGACAGAATTTATCAGCCCCAGCATTTT.

This clone was seen only a few times. This chain uses TRBV7-8 with TRBJ1-5; the D gene is possibly TRBD1 (5 bases). Trimming shortened V by 3 bases and J by 4 bases, and 10 bases separated the two germline ends. CDR3 length: 14 residues. Germline CDR1 SGHVS, CDR2 FQNEAQ. CDR3 region: CASSLVGPNQPQHF. The CDR3, as DNA: TGTGCCAGCAGCTTGGTGGGACCTAATCAGCCCCAGCATTTT.

The chain has TRBV5-1 and TRBJ2-5; TRBD2 matches at 9 bases. Germline CDR1 and CDR2: SGHRS and YFSETQ. The CDR3 totals 14 residues. V gave up 3 bases and J gave up 3 bases; unmatched junction bases: 3. The CDR3, as DNA: TGCGCCAGCAGCTCCCCTAGCGGGAAAGAGACCCAGTACTTC. Amino acid sequence: CASSSPSGKETQYF.